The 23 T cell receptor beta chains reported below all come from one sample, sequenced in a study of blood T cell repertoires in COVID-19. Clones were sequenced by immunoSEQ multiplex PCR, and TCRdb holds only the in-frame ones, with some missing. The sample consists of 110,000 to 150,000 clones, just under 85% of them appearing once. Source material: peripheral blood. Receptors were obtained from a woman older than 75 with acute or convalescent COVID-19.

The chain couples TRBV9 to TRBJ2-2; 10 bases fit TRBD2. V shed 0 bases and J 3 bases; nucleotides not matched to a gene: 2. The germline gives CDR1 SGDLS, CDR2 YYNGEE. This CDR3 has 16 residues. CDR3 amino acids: CASSVEAGGDTGELFF. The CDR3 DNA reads TGTGCCAGCAGCGTAGAAGCGGGGGGGGACACCGGGGAGCTGTTTTTT.

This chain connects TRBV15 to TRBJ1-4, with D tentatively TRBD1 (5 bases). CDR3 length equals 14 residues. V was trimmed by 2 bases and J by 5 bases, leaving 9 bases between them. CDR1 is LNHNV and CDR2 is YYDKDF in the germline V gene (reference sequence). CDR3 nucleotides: TGTGCCACCAGCAGATCAGGGCTAAATGAAAAACTGTTTTTT. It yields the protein CATSRSGLNEKLFF.

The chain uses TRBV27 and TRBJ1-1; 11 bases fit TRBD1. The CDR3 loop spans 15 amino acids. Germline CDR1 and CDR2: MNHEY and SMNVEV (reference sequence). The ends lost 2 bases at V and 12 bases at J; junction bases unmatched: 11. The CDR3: CASSLVDGQGAISFF. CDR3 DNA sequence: TGTGCCAGCAGTTTAGTCGACGGACAGGGGGCTATTTCTTTCTTT.

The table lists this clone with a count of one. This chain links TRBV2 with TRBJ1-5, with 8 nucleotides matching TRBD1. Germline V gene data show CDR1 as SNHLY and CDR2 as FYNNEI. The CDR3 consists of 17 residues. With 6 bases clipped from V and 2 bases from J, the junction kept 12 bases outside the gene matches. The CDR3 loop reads CASRDRASGRGNQPQHF. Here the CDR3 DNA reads TGTGCCAGCAGGGACAGGGCTTCTGGTAGGGGCAATCAGCCCCAGCATTTT.

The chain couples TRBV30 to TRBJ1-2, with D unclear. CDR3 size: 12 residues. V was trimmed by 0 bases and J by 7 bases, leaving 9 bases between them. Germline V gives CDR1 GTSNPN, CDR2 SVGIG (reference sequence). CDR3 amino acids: CAWSVLGGGYTF. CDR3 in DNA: TGTGCCTGGAGTGTACTGGGAGGTGGCTACACCTTC.

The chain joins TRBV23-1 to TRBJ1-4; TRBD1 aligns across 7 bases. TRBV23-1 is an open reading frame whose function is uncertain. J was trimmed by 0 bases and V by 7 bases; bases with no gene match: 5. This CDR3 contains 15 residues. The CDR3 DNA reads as TGCGCCAGCACCCGGGGGACAGCAACTAATGAAAAACTGTTTTTT. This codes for CASTRGTATNEKLFF.

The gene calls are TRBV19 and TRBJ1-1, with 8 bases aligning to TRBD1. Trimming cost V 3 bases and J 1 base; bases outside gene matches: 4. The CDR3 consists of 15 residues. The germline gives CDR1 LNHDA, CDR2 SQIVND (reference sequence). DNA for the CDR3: TGTGCCAGTAGTATGGAGGGGACAGGGAACACTGAAGCTTTCTTT. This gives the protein CASSMEGTGNTEAFF.

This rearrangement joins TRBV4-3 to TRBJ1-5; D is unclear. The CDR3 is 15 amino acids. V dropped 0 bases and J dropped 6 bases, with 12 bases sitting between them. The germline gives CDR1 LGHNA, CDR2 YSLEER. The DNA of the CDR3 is TGCGCCAGCAGCCAAGAGCCAGATCTCCCTCAGCCCCAGCATTTT. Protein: CASSQEPDLPQPQHF.

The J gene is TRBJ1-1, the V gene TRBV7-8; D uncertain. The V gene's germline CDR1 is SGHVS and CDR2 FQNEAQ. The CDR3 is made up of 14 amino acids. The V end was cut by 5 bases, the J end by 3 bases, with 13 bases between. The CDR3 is CASSQETWDTEAFF. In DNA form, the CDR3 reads TGTGCCAGCAGCCAAGAGACATGGGACACTGAAGCTTTCTTT. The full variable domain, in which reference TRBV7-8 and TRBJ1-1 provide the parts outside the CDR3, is GAGVSQSPRYKVAKRGQDVALRCDPISGHVSLFWYQQALGQGPEFLTYFQNEAQLDKSGLPSDRFFAERPEGSVSTLKIQRTQQEDSAVYLCASSQETWDTEAFFGQGTRLTVV.

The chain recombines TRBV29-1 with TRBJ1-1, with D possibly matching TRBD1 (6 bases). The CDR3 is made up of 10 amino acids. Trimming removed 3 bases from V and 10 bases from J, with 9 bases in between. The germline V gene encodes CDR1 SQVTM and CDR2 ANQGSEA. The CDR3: CSVDPRGAFF. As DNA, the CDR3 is TGCAGCGTTGACCCCAGGGGAGCTTTCTTT.

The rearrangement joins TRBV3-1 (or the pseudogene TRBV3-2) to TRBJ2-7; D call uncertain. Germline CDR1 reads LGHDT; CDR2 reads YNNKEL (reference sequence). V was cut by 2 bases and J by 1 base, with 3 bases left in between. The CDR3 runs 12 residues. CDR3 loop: CASSQTSYEQYF. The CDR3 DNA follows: TGTGCCAGCAGCCAAACTTCCTACGAGCAGTACTTC.

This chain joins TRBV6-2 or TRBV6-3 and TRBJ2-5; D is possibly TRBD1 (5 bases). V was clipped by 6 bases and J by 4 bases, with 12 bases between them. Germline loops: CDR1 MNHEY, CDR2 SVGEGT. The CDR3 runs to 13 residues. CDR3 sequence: CASSLQGRETQYF. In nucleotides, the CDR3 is TGTGCCAGCAGCCTCCAGGGAAGAGAGACCCAGTACTTC.

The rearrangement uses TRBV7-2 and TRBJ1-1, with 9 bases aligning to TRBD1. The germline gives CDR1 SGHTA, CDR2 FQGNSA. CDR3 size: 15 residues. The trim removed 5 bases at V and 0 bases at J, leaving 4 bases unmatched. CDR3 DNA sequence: TGTGCCAGCAGCCCCGGGACAGGGATGAACACTGAAGCTTTCTTT. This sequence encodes CASSPGTGMNTEAFF.

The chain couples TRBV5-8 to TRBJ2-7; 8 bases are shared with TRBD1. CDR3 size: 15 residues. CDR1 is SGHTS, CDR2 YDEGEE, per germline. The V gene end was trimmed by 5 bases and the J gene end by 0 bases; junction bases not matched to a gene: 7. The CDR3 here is CASSPGQDLSYEQYF. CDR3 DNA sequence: TGTGCCAGCAGTCCGGGACAGGACCTCTCCTACGAGCAGTACTTC.

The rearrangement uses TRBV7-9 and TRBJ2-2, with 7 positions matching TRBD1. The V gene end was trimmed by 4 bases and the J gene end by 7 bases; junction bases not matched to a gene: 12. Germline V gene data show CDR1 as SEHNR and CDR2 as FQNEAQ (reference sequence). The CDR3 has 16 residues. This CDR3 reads CASSSLLGDSLGELFF. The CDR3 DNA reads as TGTGCCAGCAGCTCGCTTTTGGGGGACAGCCTCGGGGAGCTGTTTTTT.

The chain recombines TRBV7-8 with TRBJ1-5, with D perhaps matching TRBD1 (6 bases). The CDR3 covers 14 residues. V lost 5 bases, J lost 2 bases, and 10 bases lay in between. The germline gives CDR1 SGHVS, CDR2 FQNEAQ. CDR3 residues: CASSERTGNQPQHF. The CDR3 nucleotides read TGTGCCAGCAGCGAAAGGACAGGCAATCAGCCCCAGCATTTT.

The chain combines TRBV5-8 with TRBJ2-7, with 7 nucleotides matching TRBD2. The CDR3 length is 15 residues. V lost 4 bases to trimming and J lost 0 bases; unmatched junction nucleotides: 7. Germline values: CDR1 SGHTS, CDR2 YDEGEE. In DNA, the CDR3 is TGTGCCAGCAGCATTGACGGCGGGAGCTCCTACGAGCAGTACTTC. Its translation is CASSIDGGSSYEQYF.

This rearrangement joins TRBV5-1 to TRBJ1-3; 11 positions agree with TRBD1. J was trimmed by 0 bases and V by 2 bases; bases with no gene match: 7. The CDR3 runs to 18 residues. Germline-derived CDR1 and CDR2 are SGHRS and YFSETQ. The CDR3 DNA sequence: TGCGCCAGCAGCTTTCAGGGGACAGGGGGACGCTCTGGAAACACCATATATTTT. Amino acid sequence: CASSFQGTGGRSGNTIYF.

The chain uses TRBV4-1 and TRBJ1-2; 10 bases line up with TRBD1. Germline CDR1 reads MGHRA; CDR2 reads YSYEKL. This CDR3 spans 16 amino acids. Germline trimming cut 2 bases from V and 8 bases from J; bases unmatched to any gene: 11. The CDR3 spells CASSQSYPGTGEGYTF. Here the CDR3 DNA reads TGCGCCAGCAGCCAAAGTTACCCCGGGACAGGGGAAGGCTACACCTTC.

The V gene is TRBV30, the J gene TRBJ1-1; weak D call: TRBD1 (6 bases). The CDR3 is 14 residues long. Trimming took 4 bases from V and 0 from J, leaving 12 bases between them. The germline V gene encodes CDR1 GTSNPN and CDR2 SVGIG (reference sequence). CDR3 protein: CAWTRGGLNTEAFF. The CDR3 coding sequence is TGTGCCTGGACAAGGGGGGGGTTGAACACTGAAGCTTTCTTT.

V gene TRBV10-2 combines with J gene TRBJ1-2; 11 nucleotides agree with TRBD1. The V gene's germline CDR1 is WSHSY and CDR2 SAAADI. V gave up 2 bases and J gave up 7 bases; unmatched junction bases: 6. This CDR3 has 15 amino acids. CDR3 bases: TGCGCCAGCAGTGAGGTCGGACAGGGGGCTTTTGGCTACACCTTC. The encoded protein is CASSEVGQGAFGYTF.

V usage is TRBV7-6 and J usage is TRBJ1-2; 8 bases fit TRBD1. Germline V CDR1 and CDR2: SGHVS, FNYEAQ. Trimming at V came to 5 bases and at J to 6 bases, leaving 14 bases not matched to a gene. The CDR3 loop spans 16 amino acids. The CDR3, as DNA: TGTGCCAGCAGCCTGGGGGCAGGGGGCGCGGGGGATGGCTACACCTTC. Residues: CASSLGAGGAGDGYTF.

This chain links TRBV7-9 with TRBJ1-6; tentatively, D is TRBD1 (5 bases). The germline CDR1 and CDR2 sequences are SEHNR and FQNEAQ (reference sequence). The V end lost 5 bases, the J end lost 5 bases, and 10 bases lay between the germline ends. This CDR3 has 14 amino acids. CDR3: CASSVGLNNSPLHF. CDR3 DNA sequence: TGTGCCAGCAGCGTGGGACTGAATAATTCACCCCTCCACTTT. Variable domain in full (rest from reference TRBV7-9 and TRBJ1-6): DTGVSQNPRHKITKRGQNVTFRCDPISEHNRLYWYRQTLGQGPEFLTYFQNEAQLEKSRLLSDRFSAERPKGSFSTLEIQRTEQGDSAMYLCASSVGLNNSPLHFGNGTRLTVT.